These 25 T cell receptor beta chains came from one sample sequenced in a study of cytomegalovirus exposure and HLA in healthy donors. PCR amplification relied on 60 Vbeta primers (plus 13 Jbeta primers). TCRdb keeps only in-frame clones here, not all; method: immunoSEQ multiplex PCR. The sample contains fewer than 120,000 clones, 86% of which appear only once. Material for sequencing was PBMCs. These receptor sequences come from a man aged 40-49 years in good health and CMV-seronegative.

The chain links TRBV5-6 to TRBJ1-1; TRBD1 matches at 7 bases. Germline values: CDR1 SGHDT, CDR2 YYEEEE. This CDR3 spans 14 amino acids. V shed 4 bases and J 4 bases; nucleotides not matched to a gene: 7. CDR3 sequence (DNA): TGTGCCAGCAGCCGGGACAGCCTAGGCACTGAAGCTTTCTTT. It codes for CASSRDSLGTEAFF.

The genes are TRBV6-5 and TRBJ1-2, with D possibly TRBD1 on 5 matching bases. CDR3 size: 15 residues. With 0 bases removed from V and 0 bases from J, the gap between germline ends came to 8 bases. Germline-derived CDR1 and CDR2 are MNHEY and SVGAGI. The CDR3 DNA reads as TGTGCCAGCAGTTACTCGCGACAGTCTAACTATGGCTACACCTTC. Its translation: CASSYSRQSNYGYTF.

This chain's CDR3 is CASSSRGEGLANEKLFF. CDR3 nucleotides: TGTGCCAGCAGTTCCCGAGGGGAGGGCTTAGCTAATGAAAAACTGTTTTTT. The chain joins TRBV28 to TRBJ1-4; weak D call: TRBD1 (5 bases). Germline-derived CDR1 and CDR2 are MDHEN and SYDVKM. CDR3 length: 17 residues. V lost 4 bases and J lost 3, with 18 bases in between.

The CDR3 loop reads CSAGQGSSYGYTF. The CDR3, as DNA: TGCAGCGCCGGACAGGGTTCTTCCTATGGCTACACCTTC. This chain links TRBV29-1 with TRBJ1-2; 8 bases map to TRBD1. Germline V gene lookup returns CDR1 SQVTM and CDR2 ANQGSEA. The ends lost 7 bases at V and 4 bases at J; junction bases unmatched: 8. The CDR3 is 13 amino acids.

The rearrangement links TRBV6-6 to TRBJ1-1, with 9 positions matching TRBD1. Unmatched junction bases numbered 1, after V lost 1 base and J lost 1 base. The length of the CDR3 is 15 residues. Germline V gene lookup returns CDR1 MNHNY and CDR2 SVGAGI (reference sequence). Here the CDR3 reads CASSYLGQGNTEAFF. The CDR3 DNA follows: TGTGCCAGCAGTTACTTGGGACAGGGGAACACTGAAGCTTTCTTT.

The CDR3 here is CASSVEWRNNSPLHF. The CDR3 DNA reads as TGTGCCAGCAGCGTAGAGTGGAGGAATAATTCACCCCTCCACTTT. V gene TRBV9 combines with J gene TRBJ1-6; D remains ambiguous. Germline CDR1 is SGDLS and CDR2 is YYNGEE. The CDR3 length is 15 residues. V lost 0 bases to trimming and J lost 5 bases, with 9 bases between them.

The CDR3 region is CASSPRTANTEAFF. CDR3 sequence (DNA): TGTGCCAGCAGTCCCCGGACAGCGAACACTGAAGCTTTCTTT. This chain connects TRBV9 to TRBJ1-1, with D tentatively TRBD1 (6 bases). In germline, CDR1 is SGDLS, CDR2 YYNGEE. V was shortened by 5 bases and J by 1 base, with 12 bases between the two germline ends. The CDR3 extends over 14 amino acids. Full variable domain (rest looked up from reference TRBV9 and TRBJ1-1): DSGVTQTPKHLITATGQRVTLRCSPRSGDLSVYWYQQSLDQGLQFLIQYYNGEERAKGNILERFSAQQFPDLHSELNLSSLELGDSALYFCASSPRTANTEAFFGQGTRLTVV.

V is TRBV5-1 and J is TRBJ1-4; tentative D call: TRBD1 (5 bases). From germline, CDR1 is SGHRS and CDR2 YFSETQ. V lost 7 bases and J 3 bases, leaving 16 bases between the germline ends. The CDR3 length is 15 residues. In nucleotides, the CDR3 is TGCGCCAGCTCCCCCCAAGGGGATCCTAATGAAAAACTGTTTTTT. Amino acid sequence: CASSPQGDPNEKLFF.

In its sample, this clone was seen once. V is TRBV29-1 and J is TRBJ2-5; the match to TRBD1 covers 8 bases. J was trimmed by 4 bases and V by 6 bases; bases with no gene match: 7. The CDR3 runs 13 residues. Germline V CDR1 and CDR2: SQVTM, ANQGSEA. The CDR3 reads CSVDRGMGETQYF. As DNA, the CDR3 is TGCAGCGTCGACAGGGGCATGGGAGAGACCCAGTACTTC. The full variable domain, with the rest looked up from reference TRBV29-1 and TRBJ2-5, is SAVISQKPSRDICQRGTSLTIQCQVDSQVTMMFWYRQQPGQSLTLIATANQGSEATYESGFVIDKFPISRPNLTFSTLTVSNMSPEDSSIYLCSVDRGMGETQYFGPGTRLLVL.

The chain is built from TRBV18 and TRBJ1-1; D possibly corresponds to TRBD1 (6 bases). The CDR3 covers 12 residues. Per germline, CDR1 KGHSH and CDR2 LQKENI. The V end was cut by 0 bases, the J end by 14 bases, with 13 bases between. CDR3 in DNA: TGTGCCAGCTCACCACCATCTGGGGGCGAGTTCTTT. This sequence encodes CASSPPSGGEFF. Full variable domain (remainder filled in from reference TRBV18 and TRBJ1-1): NAGVMQNPRHLVRRRGQEARLRCSPMKGHSHVYWYRQLPEEGLKFMVYLQKENIIDESGMPKERFSAEFPKEGPSILRIQQVVRGDSAAYFCASSPPSGGEFFGQGTRLTVV.

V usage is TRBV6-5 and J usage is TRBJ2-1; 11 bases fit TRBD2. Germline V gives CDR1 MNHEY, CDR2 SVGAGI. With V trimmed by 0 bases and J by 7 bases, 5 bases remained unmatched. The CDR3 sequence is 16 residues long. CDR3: CASSYSSLAGGNEQFF. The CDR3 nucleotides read TGTGCCAGCAGTTACTCGAGCCTAGCGGGGGGTAATGAGCAGTTCTTC.

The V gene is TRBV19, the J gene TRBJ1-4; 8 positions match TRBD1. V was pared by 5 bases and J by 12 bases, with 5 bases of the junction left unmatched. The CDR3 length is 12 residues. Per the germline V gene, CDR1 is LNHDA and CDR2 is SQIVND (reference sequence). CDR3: CASSPLGQELFF. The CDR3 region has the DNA TGTGCCAGTAGTCCCTTGGGACAGGAACTGTTTTTT.

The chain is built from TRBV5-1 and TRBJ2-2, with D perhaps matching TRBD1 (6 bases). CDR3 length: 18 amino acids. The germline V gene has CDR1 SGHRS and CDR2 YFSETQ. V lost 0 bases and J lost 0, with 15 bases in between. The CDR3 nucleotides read TGCGCCAGCAGCTTGGTAGAGGGGGACGACGCGAACACCGGGGAGCTGTTTTTT. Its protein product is CASSLVEGDDANTGELFF.

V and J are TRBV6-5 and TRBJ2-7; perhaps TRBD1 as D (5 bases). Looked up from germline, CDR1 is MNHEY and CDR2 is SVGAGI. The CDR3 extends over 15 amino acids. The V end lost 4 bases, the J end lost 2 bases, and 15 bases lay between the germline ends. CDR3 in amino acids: CASSSIREYPYEQYF. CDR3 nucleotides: TGTGCCAGCAGTTCAATCAGGGAATACCCCTACGAGCAGTACTTC.

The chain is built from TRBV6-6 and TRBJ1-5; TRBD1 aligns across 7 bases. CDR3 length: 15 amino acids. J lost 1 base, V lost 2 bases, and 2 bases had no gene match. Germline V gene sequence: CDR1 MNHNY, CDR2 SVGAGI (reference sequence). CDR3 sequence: CASSYEQGSNQPQHF. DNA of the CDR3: TGTGCCAGCAGTTACGAACAGGGGAGCAATCAGCCCCAGCATTTT.

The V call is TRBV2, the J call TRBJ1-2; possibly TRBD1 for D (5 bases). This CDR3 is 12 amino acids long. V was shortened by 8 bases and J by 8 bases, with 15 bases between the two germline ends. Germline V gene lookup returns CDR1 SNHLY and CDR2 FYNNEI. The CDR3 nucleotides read TGTGCCAGCCCCCCGGGGGGGGAAGGCTACACCTTC. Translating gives CASPPGGEGYTF.

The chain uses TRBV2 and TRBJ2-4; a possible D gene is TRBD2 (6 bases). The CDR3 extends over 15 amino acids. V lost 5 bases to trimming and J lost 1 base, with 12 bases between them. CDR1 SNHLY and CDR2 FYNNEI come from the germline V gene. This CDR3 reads CASSSGGLAKNIQYF. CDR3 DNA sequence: TGTGCCAGCAGTTCCGGGGGTTTGGCCAAAAACATTCAGTACTTC.

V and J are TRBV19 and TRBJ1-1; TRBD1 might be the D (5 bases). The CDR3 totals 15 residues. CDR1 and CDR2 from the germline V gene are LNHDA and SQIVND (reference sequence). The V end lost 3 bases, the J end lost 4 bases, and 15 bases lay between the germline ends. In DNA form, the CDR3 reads TGTGCCAGTAGTATTTCGGGACTAAATCCCACTGAAGCTTTCTTT. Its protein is CASSISGLNPTEAFF. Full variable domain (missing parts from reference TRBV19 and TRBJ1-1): DGGITQSPKYLFRKEGQNVTLSCEQNLNHDAMYWYRQDPGQGLRLIYYSQIVNDFQKGDIAEGYSVSREKKESFPLTVTSAQKNPTAFYLCASSISGLNPTEAFFGQGTRLTVV.

CDR3 in amino acids: CASSSYWDRGDYGYTF. As DNA, the CDR3 is TGTGCCAGCAGCTCGTACTGGGACAGGGGAGACTATGGCTACACCTTC. The V call is TRBV7-6, the J call TRBJ1-2; 10 bases align to TRBD1. CDR1 is SGHVS, CDR2 FNYEAQ, per germline. There are 16 residues in the CDR3. V was pared by 4 bases and J by 3 bases, with 8 bases of the junction left unmatched.

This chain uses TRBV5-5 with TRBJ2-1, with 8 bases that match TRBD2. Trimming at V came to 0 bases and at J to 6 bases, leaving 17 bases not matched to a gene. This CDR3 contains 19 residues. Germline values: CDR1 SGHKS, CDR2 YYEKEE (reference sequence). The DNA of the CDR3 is TGTGCCAGCAGCTTGGCCCTCAGGATGGGACTAGGATCCCCCAATGAGCAGTTCTTC. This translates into CASSLALRMGLGSPNEQFF.

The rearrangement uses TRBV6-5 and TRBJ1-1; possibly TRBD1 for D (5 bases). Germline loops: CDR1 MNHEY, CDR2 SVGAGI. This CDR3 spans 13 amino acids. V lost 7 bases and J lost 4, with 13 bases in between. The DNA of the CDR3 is TGTGCCAGCATCAATCCTCAGGGCACTGAAGCTTTCTTT. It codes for CASINPQGTEAFF.

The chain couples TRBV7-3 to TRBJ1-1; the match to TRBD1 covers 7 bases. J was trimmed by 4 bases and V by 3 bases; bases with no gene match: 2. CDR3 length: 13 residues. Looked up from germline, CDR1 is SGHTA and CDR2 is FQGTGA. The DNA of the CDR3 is TGTGCCAGCAGCTTCGACAGGGCCACTGAAGCTTTCTTT. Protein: CASSFDRATEAFF.

The CDR3 is CASSLGDIPEAFF. DNA for the CDR3: TGCGCCAGCAGCTTGGGGGACATTCCTGAAGCTTTCTTT. The chain links TRBV5-1 to TRBJ1-1, with D possibly TRBD1 on 6 matching bases. Germline lookup yields CDR1 SGHRS and CDR2 YFSETQ. The V gene lost 0 bases and the J gene lost 6 bases, with 9 bases spanning the gap. The length of the CDR3 is 13 residues.

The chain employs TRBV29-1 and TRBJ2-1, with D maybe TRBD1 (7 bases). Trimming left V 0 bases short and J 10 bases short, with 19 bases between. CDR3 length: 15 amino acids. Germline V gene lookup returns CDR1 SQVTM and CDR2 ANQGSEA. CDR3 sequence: CSVEELTGLRGEQFF. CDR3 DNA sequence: TGCAGCGTTGAAGAATTGACAGGGCTTCGGGGGGAGCAGTTCTTC.

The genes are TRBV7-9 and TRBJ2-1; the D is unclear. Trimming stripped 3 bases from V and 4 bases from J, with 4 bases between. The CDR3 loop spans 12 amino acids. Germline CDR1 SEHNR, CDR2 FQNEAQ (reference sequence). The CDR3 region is CASSFNYNEQFF. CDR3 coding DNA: TGTGCCAGCAGCTTTAATTACAATGAGCAGTTCTTC.